Each of the 30 T cell receptor beta chains below was sequenced from the same sample in a study of sequential checkpoint blockade in melanoma. Measured with immunoSEQ multiplex PCR; TCRdb has only the in-frame clones, and not every one. This sample has 20,000 or so clones, with approximately 71% found just once. The treatment denotes: randomized to nivolumab then ipilimumab (arm A) or the reverse (arm B). This specimen was CD8+ T cells sorted from blood (inferred from file names), taken from a patient given nivolumab and ipilimumab in sequence. All receptors come from a human donor with melanoma.

In regard to this clone: The sample holds other DNA sequences that translate to the same CDR3. The chain has TRBV7-9 and TRBJ1-2; 9 bases agree with TRBD1. With 3 bases clipped from V and 6 bases from J, the junction kept 5 bases outside the gene matches. Germline values: CDR1 SEHNR, CDR2 FQNEAQ (reference sequence). The CDR3 runs to 14 residues. The CDR3 DNA is TGTGCCAGCAGCTTGCCTACAGGGGGCAATGGCTACACCTTC. It is translated as CASSLPTGGNGYTF.

The chain combines TRBV6-1 with TRBJ2-6; D not certain. Germline assignment: CDR1 MNHNS and CDR2 SASEGT. The V end lost 6 bases, the J end lost 0 bases, and 6 bases lay between the germline ends. This CDR3 region has 14 residues. CDR3 loop: CASREYSGANVLTF. CDR3 sequence (DNA): TGTGCCAGCAGGGAGTACTCTGGGGCCAACGTCCTGACTTTC.

The chain recombines TRBV5-4 with TRBJ2-7, with D perhaps TRBD2 (6 bases). V shed 8 bases and J shed 2 bases, with 14 bases lying between them. Germline CDR1 and CDR2: SGHNT and YYREEE (reference sequence). This CDR3 is built from 13 residues. The CDR3 protein is CASSIGGAYEQYF. The CDR3 coding sequence is TGTGCCAGTAGTATCGGAGGGGCCTACGAGCAGTACTTC.

As concerns this clone: Distinct nucleotide sequences in the sample also encode this CDR3. The V and J genes are TRBV9 and TRBJ2-5; 9 bases agree with TRBD1. Trimming removed 3 bases from V and 2 bases from J; junction bases left unmatched: 2. The CDR3 spans 14 residues. Per the germline V gene, CDR1 is SGDLS and CDR2 is YYNGEE. CDR3 in amino acids: CASSAGTGQETQYF. The CDR3 DNA reads as TGTGCCAGCAGCGCAGGGACAGGGCAAGAGACCCAGTACTTC.

This clone is medium-sized (0.01 to 0.1%) by share. The rearrangement joins TRBV7-9 to TRBJ2-1; TRBD1 might be the D (6 bases). Germline V gene data show CDR1 as SEHNR and CDR2 as FQNEAQ (reference sequence). This CDR3 spans 17 amino acids. V was cut by 4 bases and J by 9 bases, with 25 bases left in between. CDR3 bases: TGTGCCAGCAGCTCTACCGAGGGACAAAAGGGCCTTGTTGAGCAGTTCTTC. Translation: CASSSTEGQKGLVEQFF.

V gene TRBV7-9 combines with J gene TRBJ2-7; 10 bases agree with TRBD1. Trimming removed 5 bases from V and 5 bases from J; junction bases left unmatched: 6. This CDR3 is 14 amino acids long. Germline V gene sequence: CDR1 SEHNR, CDR2 FQNEAQ (reference sequence). The CDR3 loop reads CASSMGQGLHEQYF. DNA of the CDR3: TGTGCCAGCAGCATGGGACAGGGGCTCCACGAGCAGTACTTC.

The V call is TRBV6-5, the J call TRBJ2-1, with 13 nucleotides matching TRBD2. The CDR3 consists of 15 residues. J gave up 6 bases and V 6 bases, and 5 bases lay outside the gene matches. Germline V gene lookup returns CDR1 MNHEY and CDR2 SVGAGI. The CDR3 region has the DNA TGTGCCAGCAGCCTACTAGCGGGGGGGCCCAATGAGCAGTTCTTC. Its protein product is CASSLLAGGPNEQFF.

The sample holds one count of this clone. The chain combines TRBV11-2 with TRBJ2-5, with 10 nucleotides matching TRBD2. CDR3 length equals 15 residues. Germline assignment: CDR1 SGHAT and CDR2 FQNNGV. V lost 1 base, J lost 3 bases, and 2 bases stayed unmatched. The CDR3 here is CASSLGGLAKETQYF. The CDR3 nucleotides are TGTGCCAGCAGCTTAGGGGGACTAGCGAAAGAGACCCAGTACTTC. The entire variable domain, with the rest obtained from reference TRBV11-2 and TRBJ2-5, is as follows: EAGVAQSPRYKIIEKRQSVAFWCNPISGHATLYWYQQILGQGPKLLIQFQNNGVVDDSQLPKDRFSAERLKGVDSTLKIQPAKLEDSAVYLCASSLGGLAKETQYFGPGTRLLVL.

The chain uses TRBV27 and TRBJ1-1, with a possible D match to TRBD1 (5 bases). The CDR3 has 13 residues. V lost 2 bases, J lost 7 bases, and 11 bases lay in between. Germline V CDR1 and CDR2: MNHEY, SMNVEV (reference sequence). In DNA, the CDR3 is TGTGCCAGCAGTTTACGGGGGTACAGTGAAGCTTTCTTT. Residues: CASSLRGYSEAFF.

The chain is built from TRBV7-6 and TRBJ1-6; 9 nucleotides align to TRBD1. The CDR3 is 15 amino acids. Trimming removed 4 bases from V and 7 bases from J; junction bases left unmatched: 5. CDR1 and CDR2 (germline): SGHVS, FNYEAQ. The CDR3 protein is CASSSTGGDNSPLHF. The CDR3 region has the DNA TGTGCCAGCAGCTCTACAGGGGGCGACAATTCACCCCTCCACTTT.

The V and J genes are TRBV7-3 and TRBJ1-2; no clear D. CDR3 length equals 15 residues. Germline loops: CDR1 SGHTA, CDR2 FQGTGA. Trimming left V 5 bases short and J 8 bases short, with 21 bases between. The CDR3 DNA sequence: TGTGCCAGCAGCCGAGGCGGCGGGTCGCACGAGGGCTACACCTTC. Its protein is CASSRGGGSHEGYTF.

The chain links TRBV11-2 to TRBJ2-1; 8 bases are shared with TRBD1. Trimming at V came to 5 bases and at J to 9 bases, leaving 12 bases not matched to a gene. Germline lookup yields CDR1 SGHAT and CDR2 FQNNGV. The CDR3 covers 15 residues. CDR3: CASSQTQGARSEQFF. The DNA of the CDR3 is TGTGCCAGCAGCCAAACCCAGGGGGCAAGGAGTGAGCAGTTCTTC.

Concerning this clone: The germline gene is not matched at one end of the junction; a read error may be the cause. The chain is built from TRBV7-2 and TRBJ2-3; 12 bases are a match to TRBD2. In germline, CDR1 is SGHTA, CDR2 FQGNSA. The CDR3 runs to 14 residues. The DNA for the CDR3 is TGTGCCAGCAGCTTAGTCACTAGCGGGGGGATAGGGCTATTT. Protein: CASSLVTSGGIGLF.

The chain couples TRBV6-5 to TRBJ1-1; unclear D gene. With 4 bases removed from V and 3 bases from J, the gap between germline ends came to 6 bases. The CDR3 is 12 residues long. Germline CDR1 is MNHEY and CDR2 is SVGAGI. In DNA, the CDR3 is TGTGCCAGCAGTTCAGGCCACACTGAAGCTTTCTTT. Its translation is CASSSGHTEAFF.

This chain connects TRBV10-2 to TRBJ1-5, with 7 positions matching TRBD1. With V trimmed by 10 bases and J by 3 bases, 6 bases remained unmatched. Germline CDR1 reads WSHSY; CDR2 reads SAAADI. This CDR3 has 13 amino acids. CDR3 in amino acids: CATSTGPNQPQHF. CDR3 nucleotides: TGCGCCACCTCGACAGGGCCCAATCAGCCCCAGCATTTT.

The chain is built from TRBV6-5 and TRBJ2-5, with D perhaps matching TRBD2 (6 bases). Germline CDR1 reads MNHEY; CDR2 reads SVGAGI. The ends were cut back, 5 bases at V and 5 bases at J, with 15 bases in the middle. The CDR3 length is 14 residues. The DNA for the CDR3 is TGTGCCAGCAGTGGGACTTTAAGCTACGAGACCCAGTACTTC. This translates into CASSGTLSYETQYF.

The V call is TRBV7-6, the J call TRBJ2-7; 9 bases match TRBD1. J lost 2 bases, V lost 0 bases, and 8 bases had no gene match. Germline V lookup: CDR1 SGHVS, CDR2 FNYEAQ. The CDR3 extends over 17 amino acids. CDR3 in amino acids: CASSLAGTGKRTYEQYV. CDR3 in DNA: TGTGCCAGCAGCTTAGCCGGGACAGGGAAGAGAACCTACGAGCAGTACGTC.

Note on this clone: This specimen includes other DNA sequences encoding the same CDR3. The V call is TRBV5-1, the J call TRBJ2-3; 10 nucleotides agree with TRBD2. Germline loops: CDR1 SGHRS, CDR2 YFSETQ. Losses at the gene ends were 2 bases for V and 2 bases for J; bases not matched to a gene: 8. The CDR3 covers 17 residues. The CDR3 loop reads CASSLTSGAGYTDTQYF. The CDR3 bases are TGCGCCAGCAGCTTAACTAGCGGGGCAGGTTACACAGATACGCAGTATTTT.

The chain has TRBV2 and TRBJ2-7, with TRBD1 matching 8 bases. The germline V gene has CDR1 SNHLY and CDR2 FYNNEI. The trim removed 5 bases at V and 5 bases at J, leaving 11 bases unmatched. This CDR3 is 15 amino acids long. CDR3 DNA sequence: TGTGCCAGCAGTTTGATGGGTATGACAGGGGACGAGCAGTACTTC. Translating it yields CASSLMGMTGDEQYF.

This clone has more than one count but fewer than ten. V and J are TRBV11-2 and TRBJ2-7; no clear D. Germline CDR1 is SGHAT and CDR2 is FQNNGV. This CDR3 region has 13 residues. The V end was cut by 5 bases, the J end by 2 bases, with 10 bases between. The CDR3 coding sequence is TGTGCCAGCAGCCCGGCCCGGGCCTACGAGCAGTACTTC. Residues: CASSPARAYEQYF.

The CDR3 sequence is CASSVVPREQFF. The CDR3 DNA reads TGTGCCAGCAGTGTAGTCCCGCGTGAGCAGTTCTTC. This chain joins TRBV6-5 and TRBJ2-1, with D unclear. V was shortened by 5 bases and J by 9 bases, with 11 bases between the two germline ends. This CDR3 region has 12 residues. Germline CDR1 reads MNHEY; CDR2 reads SVGAGI.

The rearrangement joins TRBV9 to TRBJ1-5; 7 nucleotides line up with TRBD1. There are 15 residues in the CDR3. The germline CDR1 and CDR2 sequences are SGDLS and YYNGEE. V lost 3 bases, J lost 3 bases, and 6 bases stayed unmatched. CDR3 DNA: TGTGCCAGCAGCGGAAGACAGGGCTACAATCAGCCCCAGCATTTT. It encodes CASSGRQGYNQPQHF.

The CDR3 nucleotides are TGTGCCAGTAGTATGGCAGGGGCCTCCTACGAGCAGTACTTC. Amino acid sequence: CASSMAGASYEQYF. The chain is built from TRBV19 and TRBJ2-7; TRBD1 might be the D (6 bases). V dropped 3 bases and J dropped 0 bases, with 9 bases sitting between them. The V gene's germline CDR1 is LNHDA and CDR2 SQIVND (reference sequence). The CDR3 loop spans 14 amino acids.

The chain couples TRBV28 to TRBJ2-5; possibly TRBD2 for D (5 bases). CDR3 size: 11 residues. Germline CDR1 and CDR2: MDHEN and SYDVKM. Trimming took off 8 bases at V and 3 bases at J, with 7 bases between the two ends. CDR3 DNA sequence: TGTGCCAGCGGTAGCGAAGAGACCCAGTACTTC. It encodes CASGSEETQYF.

The count of this clone is one. V usage is TRBV27 and J usage is TRBJ2-7, with D possibly matching TRBD1 (6 bases). Germline CDR1 reads MNHEY; CDR2 reads SMNVEV (reference sequence). The CDR3 loop spans 14 amino acids. The V end lost 6 bases, the J end lost 2 bases, and 14 bases lay between the germline ends. The chain's CDR3 is CASSPWDTPYEQYF. The DNA of the CDR3 is TGTGCCAGCAGCCCGTGGGACACCCCCTACGAGCAGTACTTC.

The J gene is TRBJ1-1, the V gene TRBV6-6, with TRBD1 matching 7 bases. Unmatched junction bases numbered 5, after V lost 0 bases and J lost 7 bases. The CDR3 consists of 14 residues. Germline V gene lookup returns CDR1 MNHNY and CDR2 SVGAGI (reference sequence). The CDR3 loop reads CASSYSPGQSEAFF. CDR3 DNA sequence: TGTGCCAGCAGTTACTCTCCGGGACAGAGTGAAGCTTTCTTT.

The chain combines TRBV9 with TRBJ2-7, with 8 bases fitting TRBD1. J was trimmed by 1 base and V by 3 bases; bases with no gene match: 0. Germline V gene data show CDR1 as SGDLS and CDR2 as YYNGEE. CDR3 size: 13 residues. CDR3 in DNA: TGTGCCAGCAGCGGGACAGGGTCCTACGAGCAGTACTTC. This codes for CASSGTGSYEQYF.

This CDR3 reads CASSDQAGSSYNEQFF. CDR3 bases: TGTGCCAGCAGCGACCAAGCGGGGAGCTCCTACAATGAGCAGTTCTTC. This chain connects TRBV9 to TRBJ2-1; 7 bases fit TRBD2. From germline, CDR1 is SGDLS and CDR2 YYNGEE. V trimming: 3 bases; J trimming: 0 bases; junction bases outside the gene matches: 6. The CDR3 sequence is 16 residues long.

The table lists this clone with a count of one. The chain combines TRBV28 with TRBJ1-1; no clear D gene. There are 15 residues in the CDR3. V lost 0 bases and J lost 7, with 15 bases in between. Looked up from germline, CDR1 is MDHEN and CDR2 is SYDVKM. The CDR3 protein is CASSLWGRAALEAFF. The CDR3 DNA is TGTGCCAGCAGTTTATGGGGCCGCGCCGCACTTGAAGCTTTCTTT.

This rearrangement joins TRBV13 to TRBJ2-7; D is perhaps TRBD1 (5 bases). Germline V gene data show CDR1 as PRHDT and CDR2 as FYEKMQ (reference sequence). The CDR3 totals 15 residues. V was shortened by 5 bases and J by 4 bases, with 18 bases between the two germline ends. The CDR3 DNA is TGTGCCAGCAGCCCACATGGGCAGGGCCAATACGAGCAGTACTTC. Amino acid sequence: CASSPHGQGQYEQYF.